Shown below are 9 T cell receptor beta chains from a single sample sequenced in a study of CD8 T cells in Susac syndrome. An input of 0.5 to 1 ug of RNA was subjected to reverse transcription using random hexamers. Using its own MiXCR run on the immunoSEQ multiplex PCR reads, TCRdb lists one record per CDR3 protein. The table includes more than 90,000 distinct CDR3 sequences, 93% detected once. The sample was CD4+ T cells from PBMCs. These receptors came from a human donor with multiple sclerosis.

V gene TRBV27 combines with J gene TRBJ1-2; 11 nucleotides line up with TRBD1. Germline V gene data show CDR1 as MNHEY and CDR2 as SMNVEV (reference sequence). The CDR3 consists of 13 residues. V was pared by 4 bases and J by 7 bases, with 2 bases of the junction left unmatched. As DNA, the CDR3 is TGTGCCAGCAGTTGGACAGGGGGCATTGGCTACACCTTC. This encodes CASSWTGGIGYTF.

This chain links TRBV19 with TRBJ1-2, with no clear D. This CDR3 has 14 residues. Germline V gene lookup returns CDR1 LNHDA and CDR2 SQIVND (reference sequence). Trimming took 5 bases from V and 0 from J, leaving 10 bases between them. The CDR3 coding sequence is TGTGCCAGTAGTCCACAGACGGCTAACTATGGCTACACCTTC. Translating gives CASSPQTANYGYTF.

The V call is TRBV7-2, the J call TRBJ2-7; TRBD2 agrees at 9 bases. Germline CDR1 SGHTA, CDR2 FQGNSA. The V segment lost 5 bases and the J segment 3 bases; nucleotides outside the gene matches: 5. The CDR3 is made up of 14 amino acids. CDR3 in DNA: TGTGCCAGCAGCGGTAGCGGGGGCCTCTACGAGCAGTACTTC. Encoded protein: CASSGSGGLYEQYF.

J is TRBJ1-6 and V is TRBV12-3 or TRBV12-4; D unresolved. This CDR3 is 12 amino acids long. Between the trimmed V and J ends, which lost 5 bases and 3 bases, there was a span of 2 bases. CDR3 DNA sequence: TGTGCCAGCAGTGGCTATAATTCACCCCTCCACTTT. Protein: CASSGYNSPLHF.

This clonotype was recorded a few times. CDR3 sequence reads: CATSDFTETQYF. In DNA, the CDR3 is TGTGCCACCAGTGATTTCACGGAGACCCAGTACTTC. The genes are TRBV24-1 and TRBJ2-5; D unclear. Germline V lookup: CDR1 KGHDR, CDR2 SFDVKD. Trimming left V 1 base short and J 5 bases short, with 4 bases between. The CDR3 is 12 amino acids.

The V gene is TRBV6-1, the J gene TRBJ1-2; 9 bases agree with TRBD1. The germline gives CDR1 MNHNS, CDR2 SASEGT. The CDR3 is made up of 15 amino acids. V dropped 8 bases and J dropped 9; count of bases not matched to a gene: 16. The CDR3 here is CASQKVGTGPYSYTF. DNA for the CDR3: TGTGCCAGCCAAAAAGTCGGGACAGGGCCTTATAGCTACACCTTC.

The rearrangement uses TRBV3-1 and TRBJ1-1; 7 nucleotides line up with TRBD1. Losses at the gene ends were 6 bases for V and 7 bases for J; bases not matched to a gene: 11. Germline V CDR1 and CDR2: LGHDT, YNNKEL (reference sequence). The CDR3 runs to 14 residues. Here the CDR3 DNA reads TGTGCCAGCAGTCCAAGTACGGGACAGCGTGAAGCTTTCTTT. It is translated as CASSPSTGQREAFF.

V gene TRBV5-1 combines with J gene TRBJ1-6; unclear D gene. With 4 bases removed from V and 6 bases from J, the gap between germline ends came to 5 bases. From germline, CDR1 is SGHRS and CDR2 YFSETQ. The CDR3 sequence is 12 residues long. The CDR3 DNA sequence: TGCGCCAGCAGCGACACTAATTCACCCCTCCACTTT. It encodes CASSDTNSPLHF. The variable domain in full, completed from reference TRBV5-1 and TRBJ1-6, reads KAGVTQTPRYLIKTRGQQVTLSCSPISGHRSVSWYQQTPGQGLQFLFEYFSETQRNKGNFPGRFSGRQFSNSRSEMNVSTLELGDSALYLCASSDTNSPLHFGNGTRLTVT.

V and J are TRBV12-3 or TRBV12-4 and TRBJ2-7, with D possibly TRBD2 on 6 matching bases. CDR3 length: 14 residues. Trimming left V 6 bases short and J 2 bases short, with 14 bases between. The CDR3 DNA reads TGTGCCAGCAGACCCCGGGGGAGTCCCTACGAGCAGTACTTC. It encodes CASRPRGSPYEQYF.